This TCR beta chain was sequenced for a study of blood T cell repertoires in COVID-19. Overall study context: Sources were T cells, B-cell-depleted T cells, or PBMCs; the material itself was cDNA or gDNA.

Unmatched junction bases numbered 6, after V lost 0 bases and J lost 8 bases. This CDR3 has 15 residues. CDR1 is PRHDT and CDR2 is FYEKMQ in the germline V gene (reference sequence). Participants in the exposed group had met a COVID-19 case in the 2 weeks before joining the study. TCRdb keeps only in-frame clones here, not all; method: immunoSEQ multiplex PCR. Here the sample spans 400,000 to 500,000 clones, 70% to 90% being singletons. The genes are TRBV13 and TRBJ2-4; 8 nucleotides line up with TRBD1. Sequencing was done on a sample of PBMCs or T cells enriched from blood (not recorded which). The sequence derives from a woman aged 18 to 35 who had been exposed to COVID-19. CDR3 sequence (DNA): TGTGCCAGCAGCTTAGGTCAGGGGGCAGGATACATTCAGTACTTC. This encodes CASSLGQGAGYIQYF.